A selection of T cell receptor beta chains follows, all from one sample in a study of T cell repertoires in cytomegalovirus infection. MiXCR was run by TCRdb on the reads, yielding one entry per CDR3 protein. The table has 630,000 or so distinct CDR3 sequences, 20% to 25% seen once. Sequencing input: CD8+ T cells from PBMCs. The receptors here all came from a human donor in good health (CMV status not recorded). Some clones in this sample may be carry-over from other donors' samples. Both conserved end residues are trimmed from each CDR3. The order of the fields is V gene, CDR3 protein.

>TRBV10-3
AISESWGSNQPQH
>TRBV7-2
ASSLGQFSTDTQY
>TRBV3-1
ASSQGAGIHTGELF
>TRBV5-4
ASSRADRETGELF
>TRBV2
ASSDRDRGRPSSYNEQF
>TRBV12-3/TRBV12-4
ASSFISYNEQF
>TRBV12-3/TRBV12-4
ASSFSFSGGGDTQY
>TRBV11-1
ASTGGRYNEQF
>TRBV6-1
ASISYKGDQETQY
>TRBV4-1
ASSHPGLAGGSLNEQF
>TRBV6-6
ASSSKGRAGYGYT
>TRBV7-9
ASSPPELPLRQY
>TRBV20-1
SAPGQRKDGYT
>TRBV28
ASADLRGTGGFGANVLT
>TRBV28
ASSLEFEGAGQPQH
>TRBV7-6
ASSLVRRGLTDTQY
>TRBV6-2/TRBV6-3
ASSYSLVTEAF
>TRBV7-2
ASSLGRGRNSPLH
>TRBV6-2/TRBV6-3
ASSYLRGTGQETQY
>TRBV6-1
ASSEGPRGKTDTQY
>TRBV25-1
ASSVAYEQY
>TRBV7-2
ASSLPLYEQY
>TRBV12-3/TRBV12-4
ASKGAHREQF
>TRBV29-1
SVEADTGELF
>TRBV12-5
ASGVTDKAF
>TRBV20-1
SAPKERRTYNEQF
>TRBV12-3/TRBV12-4
ASSLRGRATDEQF
>TRBV19
ASRPTPQRGVPYEQY
>TRBV20-1
SAGGTSGQGDSPLH
>TRBV5-4
ASSTELGREAF
>TRBV9
ASSVMPGTSGYEQF
>TRBV23-1
ASSQWGVNEKLF
>TRBV20-1
SARDRGGAADTQY
>TRBV15
ATSEGKKIQY
>TRBV6-2/TRBV6-3
ASTTRQGAPLNYGYT
>TRBV7-6
ASSLGEGSYEQY
>TRBV7-9
ATKGPEEGGYT
>TRBV6-5
ASSHGRTQSSYNSPLH
>TRBV6-6
ASSYAIATSGADTQY
>TRBV4-1
ASSRGPEGNTEAF